The present T cell receptor (beta chain) was sequenced within a study of blood T cells in healthy people across ages. Then a second PCR, running roughly 7 to 11 cycles, was carried out with a sample-barcoded 5' primer and a J-beta primer mix. TCRdb reprocessed the 5' RACE reads via MiXCR and lists one record per CDR3 protein. This sample has 750,000 or so distinct CDR3 sequences, with approximately 25% found just once. V was shortened by 6 bases and J by 2 bases, with 11 bases between the two germline ends. The CDR3 runs 13 residues. Germline loops: CDR1 SEHNR, CDR2 FQNEAQ (reference sequence). The table lists this clonotype with many counts. The same data also contributed to another study, on T cells of mothers and their children.

The rearrangement joins TRBV7-9 to TRBJ2-7; D is uncertain. The source material was blood. The receptor was isolated from a boy younger than 18 in good health. CDR3 in DNA: TGTGCCAGCAGTGCCGGGTTGGCCTACGAGCAGTACTTC. Amino acids: CASSAGLAYEQYF.